The clone carrying this TCR beta chain occurred a few times. CDR1 and CDR2 from the germline V gene are SGHNT and YENEEA. The length of the CDR3 is 11 residues. V lost 3 bases, J lost 6 bases, and 4 bases lay in between. This record comes from a study of shared clonotypes between healthy human individuals. Sequencing used immunoSEQ multiplex PCR; TCRdb keeps in-frame clones, though not all of them. The sample has 2 million to 2.5 million clones, about 94% seen once. Source material: naive CD4+ T cells sorted from blood. Subset: CD45RA+ positively selected. The chain carries TRBV11-3 and TRBJ2-3; unclear D gene. This TCR was sampled from a man aged 18 to 30 in good health. CDR3 protein: CASSFGDTQYF. The DNA for the CDR3 is TGTGCCAGCAGCTTTGGGGATACGCAGTATTTT.